The 25 T cell receptor beta chains below come from one sample, sequenced in a study of T cell responses to AZD1222 COVID-19 vaccine. Profiling relied on immunoSEQ multiplex PCR, and the TCRdb table lists in-frame clones only, not all of them. The table lists about 110,000 clones, about 89% of them singletons, with less than 7.5% in the top ten. Material: peripheral blood, obtained 28 days after the second AZD1222 dose. The receptors here all came from an adult who received the AZD1222 COVID-19 vaccine.

J is TRBJ1-2 and V is TRBV2; 7 bases are shared with TRBD1. V was pared by 6 bases and J by 7 bases, with 11 bases of the junction left unmatched. The germline V gene has CDR1 SNHLY and CDR2 FYNNEI. CDR3 length equals 14 residues. The CDR3 DNA reads TGTGCCAGCAGAAACGACAGGGCCCTTTCTGGCTACACCTTC. Amino acid sequence: CASRNDRALSGYTF.

This chain links TRBV4-3 with TRBJ2-6; 8 nucleotides match TRBD1. V shed 4 bases, J shed 1 base, and the junction held 18 bases outside the gene matches. The CDR3 length is 21 residues. CDR1 is LGHNA and CDR2 is YSLEER in the germline V gene. The CDR3 nucleotides read TGCGCCAGCAGCCGGTCAGCCTATAGGACAGGGAGTAGTTCTGGGGCCAACGTCCTGACTTTC. Translated, it gives CASSRSAYRTGSSSGANVLTF.

This clone was observed a handful of times. The chain joins TRBV19 to TRBJ2-2; D is uncertain. CDR1 and CDR2 from the germline V gene are LNHDA and SQIVND (reference sequence). The length of the CDR3 is 14 residues. Trimming took off 5 bases at V and 4 bases at J, with 11 bases between the two ends. CDR3 nucleotides: TGTGCCAGTAGTTCCCCAGGATCCACCGGGGAGCTGTTTTTT. Its translation is CASSSPGSTGELFF.

In regard to this clone: The junction and the germline gene differ at one end; a read error may be behind it. The CDR3 here is CASSRLGRASSYNEQLF. In nucleotides, the CDR3 is TGTGCCAGCAGCCGCCTGGGGCGGGCGAGCTCCTACAATGAGCAGCTCTTC. The rearrangement links TRBV11-2 to TRBJ2-1; possibly TRBD1 or TRBD2 for D (5 bases each). CDR1 SGHAT and CDR2 FQNNGV come from the germline V gene. This CDR3 has 17 residues.

This chain links TRBV7-2 with TRBJ2-3, with 8 bases fitting TRBD1. The length of the CDR3 is 15 residues. Germline V CDR1 and CDR2: SGHTA, FQGNSA. V lost 2 bases to trimming and J lost 3 bases; unmatched junction nucleotides: 4. CDR3 sequence (DNA): TGTGCCAGCAGCTTAACACAGGGGGGAACAGATACGCAGTATTTT. Its protein is CASSLTQGGTDTQYF.

The chain couples TRBV5-5 to TRBJ1-1, with a tentative D call TRBD1 (5 bases). Trimming removed 0 bases from V and 0 bases from J, with 9 bases in between. Germline V lookup: CDR1 SGHKS, CDR2 YYEKEE (reference sequence). The CDR3 contains 15 residues. This CDR3 reads CASSLEVGVNTEAFF. CDR3 coding DNA: TGTGCCAGCAGCTTGGAGGTGGGGGTGAACACTGAAGCTTTCTTT.

This chain joins TRBV12-5 and TRBJ1-2, with D unclear. The V gene's germline CDR1 is LGHNT and CDR2 FRNRAP. Deletions cut 3 bases from V and 6 bases from J, with 14 bases between. This CDR3 has 14 amino acids. The DNA of the CDR3 is TGTGCTAGTGGTTTAGCCCCTAACACTCATGGCTACACCTTC. This encodes CASGLAPNTHGYTF.

The rearrangement uses TRBV19 and TRBJ1-2; D unresolved. Germline V CDR1 and CDR2: LNHDA, SQIVND (reference sequence). This CDR3 comprises 13 residues. Trimming left V 6 bases short and J 0 bases short, with 8 bases between. CDR3 protein: CASRQLTNYGYTF. The CDR3 bases are TGTGCCAGTAGACAGCTCACTAACTATGGCTACACCTTC.

The chain recombines TRBV27 with TRBJ2-1; D tentatively reads TRBD1 or TRBD2 (5 bases each). V dropped 3 bases and J dropped 4 bases, with 16 bases sitting between them. The germline gives CDR1 MNHEY, CDR2 SMNVEV (reference sequence). The CDR3 consists of 16 residues. CDR3 loop: CASSLGGTRIYNEQFF. The CDR3 nucleotides read TGTGCCAGCAGTTTGGGTGGGACCCGGATTTACAATGAGCAGTTCTTC.

The chain is built from TRBV30 and TRBJ1-2; a possible D gene is TRBD1 (5 bases). CDR1 and CDR2 (germline): GTSNPN, SVGIG (reference sequence). The CDR3 loop spans 12 amino acids. The V end lost 2 bases, the J end lost 3 bases, and 7 bases lay between the germline ends. The CDR3 protein is CAWSRGDYGYTF. The CDR3 DNA reads TGTGCCTGGAGTAGGGGAGACTATGGCTACACCTTC.

This chain uses TRBV9 with TRBJ2-2; D unclear. In germline, CDR1 is SGDLS, CDR2 YYNGEE. The V end was cut by 0 bases, the J end by 0 bases, with 12 bases between. The CDR3 spans 17 residues. CDR3 nucleotides: TGTGCCAGCAGCGTAGTTCCCATGGCGGCGAACACCGGGGAGCTGTTTTTT. Translated: CASSVVPMAANTGELFF.

This clone ranks as medium-sized. The J gene is TRBJ1-5, the V gene TRBV18, with D hard to call. This CDR3 contains 16 residues. V was cut by 1 base and J by 3 bases, with 13 bases left in between. Germline V gene lookup returns CDR1 KGHSH and CDR2 LQKENI. The CDR3 loop is CASSPRRTEDNQPQHF. The CDR3 DNA reads as TGTGCCAGCTCACCACGAAGGACGGAAGACAATCAGCCCCAGCATTTT.

This chain links TRBV2 with TRBJ1-6; D is perhaps TRBD1 (6 bases). V shed 6 bases and J shed 5 bases, with 8 bases lying between them. CDR3 length equals 13 residues. Looked up from germline, CDR1 is SNHLY and CDR2 is FYNNEI. The CDR3 is CASRRTDNSPLHF. Here the CDR3 DNA reads TGTGCCAGCAGACGGACAGATAATTCACCCCTCCACTTT. The entire variable domain, with the rest obtained from reference TRBV2 and TRBJ1-6, is as follows: EPEVTQTPSHQVTQMGQEVILRCVPISNHLYFYWYRQILGQKVEFLVSFYNNEISEKSEIFDDQFSVERPDGSNFTLKIRSTKLEDSAMYFCASRRTDNSPLHFGNGTRLTVT.

The chain combines TRBV2 with TRBJ2-1; D uncertain. Germline-derived CDR1 and CDR2 are SNHLY and FYNNEI. This CDR3 has 13 amino acids. The V end was cut by 6 bases, the J end by 7 bases, with 13 bases between. The CDR3 reads CASSALTWNEQFF. In DNA, the CDR3 is TGTGCCAGCAGCGCCTTGACTTGGAATGAGCAGTTCTTC.

This clone has more than one count but fewer than ten. The chain combines TRBV19 with TRBJ1-5; unclear D gene. Germline-derived CDR1 and CDR2 are LNHDA and SQIVND (reference sequence). This CDR3 region has 14 residues. V was clipped by 5 bases and J by 7 bases, with 15 bases between them. The CDR3 DNA is TGTGCCAGTAGTTATGTACCTCGGGGACAGCCCCAGCATTTT. Its translation: CASSYVPRGQPQHF.

V gene TRBV19 combines with J gene TRBJ2-3; the D gene is possibly TRBD2 (6 bases). CDR1 and CDR2 from the germline V gene are LNHDA and SQIVND (reference sequence). CDR3 length: 15 amino acids. Deletions cut 0 bases from V and 4 bases from J, with 11 bases between. The CDR3 sequence: CASSIDTGASDTQYF. CDR3 in DNA: TGTGCCAGTAGTATAGATACGGGAGCTTCAGATACGCAGTATTTT.

There are a few counts of this clone. The rearrangement links TRBV6-5 to TRBJ2-2, with 7 bases aligning to TRBD2. Germline V gene sequence: CDR1 MNHEY, CDR2 SVGAGI. Trimming at V came to 6 bases and at J to 0 bases, leaving 4 bases not matched to a gene. This CDR3 is 15 amino acids long. The CDR3 region has the DNA TGTGCCAGCAGCACCGCGGGAGCGAACACCGGGGAGCTGTTTTTT. This sequence encodes CASSTAGANTGELFF.

V gene TRBV5-1 combines with J gene TRBJ1-6; D uncertain. With 9 bases removed from V and 13 bases from J, the gap between germline ends came to 11 bases. CDR3 length equals 10 residues. CDR1 and CDR2 (germline): SGHRS, YFSETQ. The CDR3 coding sequence is TGCGCCACTAAGATTCGGCCCCTCCACTTT. It is translated as CATKIRPLHF.

This chain links TRBV7-2 with TRBJ1-2; 8 nucleotides line up with TRBD1. V lost 5 bases and J lost 8; bases outside the gene matches: 10. The CDR3 has 14 residues. The germline V gene has CDR1 SGHTA and CDR2 FQGNSA. The CDR3 reads CASSPDRVQGGYTF. The DNA for the CDR3 is TGTGCCAGCAGCCCGGACAGGGTCCAGGGGGGCTACACCTTC.

This clone was found once. V usage is TRBV7-2 and J usage is TRBJ2-4, with TRBD2 matching over 10 bases. The trim removed 4 bases at V and 2 bases at J, leaving 5 bases unmatched. The CDR3 spans 16 residues. The germline V gene encodes CDR1 SGHTA and CDR2 FQGNSA. The CDR3, as DNA: TGTGCCAGCAGCTGGAGCGGGGGGGCCTCCAAAAACATTCAGTACTTC. Translation gives CASSWSGGASKNIQYF.

J is TRBJ2-1 and V is TRBV9; 10 bases are a match to TRBD2. From germline, CDR1 is SGDLS and CDR2 YYNGEE. V lost 1 base to trimming and J lost 5 bases; unmatched junction nucleotides: 18. This CDR3 has 20 amino acids. In DNA, the CDR3 is TGTGCCAGCAGCGTAAACCCTACCTCGTGGGGGACTAGCGAAGACAATGAGCAGTTCTTC. Its protein product is CASSVNPTSWGTSEDNEQFF. Combining the CDR3 with reference TRBV9 and TRBJ2-1 gives the whole variable domain DSGVTQTPKHLITATGQRVTLRCSPRSGDLSVYWYQQSLDQGLQFLIQYYNGEERAKGNILERFSAQQFPDLHSELNLSSLELGDSALYFCASSVNPTSWGTSEDNEQFFGPGTRLTVL.

The rearrangement joins TRBV6-5 to TRBJ2-7, with TRBD1 matching over 7 bases. Germline values: CDR1 MNHEY, CDR2 SVGAGI. V shed 8 bases, J shed 4 bases, and the junction held 2 bases outside the gene matches. CDR3 size: 11 residues. CDR3 sequence: CASRQGYEQYF. The DNA for the CDR3 is TGTGCCAGCCGACAGGGTTACGAGCAGTACTTC.

The chain uses TRBV2 and TRBJ2-5, with no clear D. The ends were cut back, 6 bases at V and 1 base at J, with 6 bases in the middle. Germline V gene lookup returns CDR1 SNHLY and CDR2 FYNNEI. This CDR3 spans 12 amino acids. For the CDR3, the DNA is TGTGCCAGCAGGGACCTCCAAGAGACCCAGTACTTC. The encoded protein is CASRDLQETQYF.

V usage is TRBV5-6 and J usage is TRBJ1-4, with 7 bases identical to TRBD1. Germline trimming cut 4 bases from V and 5 bases from J; bases unmatched to any gene: 8. In germline, CDR1 is SGHDT, CDR2 YYEEEE. This CDR3 is built from 15 residues. Written as DNA, the CDR3 is TGTGCCAGCAGCGAGACAGGGATGTGGAATGAAAAACTGTTTTTT. Its translation: CASSETGMWNEKLFF.

The chain joins TRBV7-9 to TRBJ2-5; 11 nucleotides align to TRBD1. The CDR3 has 14 residues. V shed 5 bases, J shed 4 bases, and the junction held 3 bases outside the gene matches. CDR1 and CDR2 (germline): SEHNR, FQNEAQ (reference sequence). This CDR3 reads CASSKGQGGETQYF. The CDR3 DNA reads TGTGCCAGCAGCAAGGGACAGGGGGGAGAGACCCAGTACTTC.